A single TCR beta chain is shown here with its context. The sample originates from a study of blood T cell repertoires in COVID-19. In the study overall: Sources were T cells, B-cell-depleted T cells, or PBMCs; the material itself was cDNA or gDNA.

The CDR3 runs to 15 residues. V was cut by 0 bases and J by 11 bases, with 16 bases left in between. Germline CDR1 reads MNHEY; CDR2 reads SVGAGI. The authors' processing: Nucleated cell number was recorded as an estimate derived from reference gene primer amplification. TCRdb keeps only in-frame clones here, not all; method: immunoSEQ multiplex PCR. V and J calls and clone size are given by that table; D and trimming were obtained from the DNA. Of roughly 100,000 clones detected, roughly 87% appear once; the ten largest clones hold 5% to 8%. The TCR sequence derives from a human donor in a cohort sampled during active COVID-19. The sample consisted of peripheral blood. The rearrangement links TRBV6-5 to TRBJ1-4; D gene uncertain. CDR3 nucleotide sequence: TGTGCCAGCAGTTACTCGGGCCCCCCGGGGTGGAAACTGTTTTTT. Translating gives CASSYSGPPGWKLFF.